The entry below gives a single T cell receptor beta chain sequence along with its context. Its target is not known. The data were obtained in a study of T cell responses to AZD1222 COVID-19 vaccine. Using immunoSEQ multiplex PCR, the repertoire was profiled, and TCRdb retains in-frame clones only, with some absent. The sample includes 150,000 or so clones, approximately 90% of them seen just once. Study observations and caveats: Spike-specific TCRs gained breadth and depth after people received two AZD1222 doses. After the peak T cell response, and only then, were repertoires sampled. Donors were mostly white British, more females; clonal diversity possibly underestimated.

The V segment lost 1 base and the J segment 10 bases; nucleotides outside the gene matches: 7. There are 15 residues in the CDR3. The V gene's germline CDR1 is MNHNS and CDR2 SASEGT. The V call is TRBV6-1, the J call TRBJ1-6; 7 bases are shared with TRBD1. The source material was peripheral blood, sampled 28 days after the second AZD1222 dose. The TCR comes from an adult who received the AZD1222 COVID-19 vaccine. For the CDR3, the DNA is TGTGCCAGCAGTGAAGGACAGGGTCATTGGTCACCCCTCCACTTT. This gives the protein CASSEGQGHWSPLHF.